Described below is a single T cell receptor beta chain sequence and its context. Its target is not known. This sample was included in a study of T cell responses to AZD1222 COVID-19 vaccine. Sequencing was performed with immunoSEQ multiplex PCR; in TCRdb, only in-frame clones are kept and a portion is missing. This sample has about 140,000 clones, with about 90% found just once. Study outcomes and limitations: Spike-specific TCR breadth and depth went up after people got two AZD1222 doses. The sample set comprised mostly white British donors with more females, and clonal diversity was possibly underestimated.

This TCR was sampled from an adult in good health. Material: peripheral blood, obtained on day 0 of AZD1222 vaccination.

DNA of the CDR3: TGTGCCAGCAGTTACTCTGCTGGGACAGGGAGGAGGACAGATACGCAGTATTTT. Its translation is CASSYSAGTGRRTDTQYF. This sequence joins TRBV6-2 or TRBV6-3 and TRBJ2-3; 9 bases line up with TRBD1. The J segment lost 3 bases and the V segment lost 0 bases, leaving 10 bases of the junction unmatched. CDR3 size: 18 residues. Germline V gene lookup returns CDR1 MNHEY and CDR2 SVGEGT.